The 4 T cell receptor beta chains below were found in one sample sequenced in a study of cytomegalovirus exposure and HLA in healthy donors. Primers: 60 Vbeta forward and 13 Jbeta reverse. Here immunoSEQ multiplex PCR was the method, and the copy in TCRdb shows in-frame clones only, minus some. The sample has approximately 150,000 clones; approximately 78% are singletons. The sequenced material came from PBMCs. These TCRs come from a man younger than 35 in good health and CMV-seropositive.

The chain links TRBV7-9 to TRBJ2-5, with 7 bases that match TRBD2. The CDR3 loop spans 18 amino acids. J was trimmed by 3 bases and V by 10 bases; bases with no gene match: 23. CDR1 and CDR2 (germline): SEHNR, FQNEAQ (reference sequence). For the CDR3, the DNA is TGTGCCACCTCTTTCCGGCATGTGGGCGGGAGAATGGAAGAGACCCAGTACTTC. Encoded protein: CATSFRHVGGRMEETQYF.

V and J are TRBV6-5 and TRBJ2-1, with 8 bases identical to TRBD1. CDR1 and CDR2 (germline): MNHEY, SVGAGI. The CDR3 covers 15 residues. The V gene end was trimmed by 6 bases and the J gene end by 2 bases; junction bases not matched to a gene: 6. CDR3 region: CASRIDRGAYNEQFF. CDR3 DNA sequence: TGTGCCAGCAGGATCGACAGGGGCGCCTACAATGAGCAGTTCTTC.

CDR3 sequence (DNA): TGTGCCAGCAGTGCCAGGTTCTCCTACGAGCAGTACTTC. Translating gives CASSARFSYEQYF. The chain carries TRBV25-1 and TRBJ2-7; no clear D. V dropped 4 bases and J dropped 0 bases, with 7 bases sitting between them. The germline gives CDR1 MGHDK, CDR2 SYGVNS. The CDR3 is made up of 13 amino acids.

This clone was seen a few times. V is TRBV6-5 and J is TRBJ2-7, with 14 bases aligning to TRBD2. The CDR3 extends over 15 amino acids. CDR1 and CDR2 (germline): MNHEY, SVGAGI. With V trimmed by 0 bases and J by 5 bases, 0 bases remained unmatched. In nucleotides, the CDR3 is TGTGCCAGCAGTTACTCGACTAGCGGGAGGGACGAGCAGTACTTC. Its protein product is CASSYSTSGRDEQYF.